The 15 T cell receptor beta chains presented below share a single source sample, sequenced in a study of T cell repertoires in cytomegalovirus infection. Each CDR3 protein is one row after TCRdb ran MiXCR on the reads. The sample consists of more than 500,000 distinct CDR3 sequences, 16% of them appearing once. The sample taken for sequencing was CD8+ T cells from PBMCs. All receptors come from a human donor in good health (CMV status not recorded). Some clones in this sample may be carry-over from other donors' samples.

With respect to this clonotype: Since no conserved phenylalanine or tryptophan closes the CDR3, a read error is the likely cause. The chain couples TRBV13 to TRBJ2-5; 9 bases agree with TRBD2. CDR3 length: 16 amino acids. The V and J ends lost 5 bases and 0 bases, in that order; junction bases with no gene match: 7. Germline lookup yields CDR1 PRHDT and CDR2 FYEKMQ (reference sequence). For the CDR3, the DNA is TGTGCCAGCAGCCCCCGACTAGCGGCTAACCAAGAGACCCAGTACTAC. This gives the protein CASSPRLAANQETQYY.

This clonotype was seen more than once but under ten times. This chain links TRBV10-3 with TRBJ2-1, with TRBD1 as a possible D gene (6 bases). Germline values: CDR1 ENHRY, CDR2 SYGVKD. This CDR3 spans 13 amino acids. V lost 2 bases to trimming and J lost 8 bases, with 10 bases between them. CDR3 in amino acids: CAISETGRDEQFF. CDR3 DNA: TGTGCCATCAGTGAGACAGGGCGCGATGAGCAGTTCTTC.

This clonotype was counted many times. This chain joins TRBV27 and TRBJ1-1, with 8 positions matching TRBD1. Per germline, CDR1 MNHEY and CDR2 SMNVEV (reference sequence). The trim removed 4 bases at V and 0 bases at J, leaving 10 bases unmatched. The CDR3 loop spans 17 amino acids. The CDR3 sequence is CASSSRPGGPLNTEAFF. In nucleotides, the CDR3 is TGTGCCAGCAGTTCCAGACCAGGGGGCCCTTTGAACACTGAAGCTTTCTTT.

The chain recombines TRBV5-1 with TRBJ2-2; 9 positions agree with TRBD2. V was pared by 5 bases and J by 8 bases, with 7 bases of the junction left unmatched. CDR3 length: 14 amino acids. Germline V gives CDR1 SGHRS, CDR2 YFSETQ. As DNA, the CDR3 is TGCGCCAGCAGTGAGAGCGGGAGGACGGGGGAGCTGTTTTTT. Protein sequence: CASSESGRTGELFF.

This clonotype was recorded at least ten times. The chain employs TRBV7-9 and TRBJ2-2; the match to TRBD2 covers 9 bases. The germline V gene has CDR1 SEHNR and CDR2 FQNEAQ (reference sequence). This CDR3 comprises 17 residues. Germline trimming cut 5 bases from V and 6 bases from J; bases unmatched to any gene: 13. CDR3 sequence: CASSPPLSGRWAGELFF. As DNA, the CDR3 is TGTGCCAGCAGCCCCCCCCTGAGCGGGAGGTGGGCCGGGGAGCTGTTTTTT.

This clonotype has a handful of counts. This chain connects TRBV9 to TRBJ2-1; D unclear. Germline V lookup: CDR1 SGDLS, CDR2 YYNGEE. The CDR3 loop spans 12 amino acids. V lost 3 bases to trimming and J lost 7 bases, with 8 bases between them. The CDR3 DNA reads TGTGCCAGCAGCGGCTCAGAGAATGAGCAGTTCTTC. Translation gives CASSGSENEQFF.

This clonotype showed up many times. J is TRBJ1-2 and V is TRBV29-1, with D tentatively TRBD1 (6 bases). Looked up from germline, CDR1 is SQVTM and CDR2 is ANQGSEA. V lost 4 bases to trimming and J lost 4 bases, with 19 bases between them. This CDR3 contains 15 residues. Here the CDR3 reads CSVVSFRQGSYGYTF. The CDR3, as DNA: TGCAGCGTTGTTAGTTTCCGGCAGGGGTCCTATGGCTACACCTTC.

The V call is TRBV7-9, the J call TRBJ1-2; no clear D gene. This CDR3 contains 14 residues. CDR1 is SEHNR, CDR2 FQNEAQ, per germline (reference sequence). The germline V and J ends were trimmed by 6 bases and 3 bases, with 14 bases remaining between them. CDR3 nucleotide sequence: TGTGCCAGCAGTTCCGCTAGTGACGACTATGGCTACACCTTC. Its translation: CASSSASDDYGYTF.

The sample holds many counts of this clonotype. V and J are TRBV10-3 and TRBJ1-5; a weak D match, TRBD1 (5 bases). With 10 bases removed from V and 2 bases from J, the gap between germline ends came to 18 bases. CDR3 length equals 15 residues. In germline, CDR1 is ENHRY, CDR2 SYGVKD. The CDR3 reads CASSPQGGGNQPQHF. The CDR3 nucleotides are TGTGCCAGCAGCCCCCAGGGTGGTGGCAATCAGCCCCAGCATTTT.

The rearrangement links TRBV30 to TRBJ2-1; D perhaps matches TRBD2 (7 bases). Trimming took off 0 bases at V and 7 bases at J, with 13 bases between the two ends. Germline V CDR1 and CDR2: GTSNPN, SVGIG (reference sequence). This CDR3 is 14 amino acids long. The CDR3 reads CAWSVGRGKNEQFF. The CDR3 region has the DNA TGTGCCTGGAGTGTAGGGAGGGGGAAGAATGAGCAGTTCTTC.

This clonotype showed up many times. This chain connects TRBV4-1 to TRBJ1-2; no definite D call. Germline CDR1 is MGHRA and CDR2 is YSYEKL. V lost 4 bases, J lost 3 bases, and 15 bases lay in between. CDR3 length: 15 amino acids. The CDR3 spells CASSPSPLPDYGYTF. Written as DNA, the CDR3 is TGCGCCAGCAGCCCTAGTCCCCTCCCGGACTATGGCTACACCTTC.

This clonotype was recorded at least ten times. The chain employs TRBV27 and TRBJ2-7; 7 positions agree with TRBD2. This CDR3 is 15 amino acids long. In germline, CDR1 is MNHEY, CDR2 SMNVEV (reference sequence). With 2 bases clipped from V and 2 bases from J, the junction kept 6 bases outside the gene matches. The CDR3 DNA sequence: TGTGCCAGCAGTTTAGGGGCTAGCGGAACCTACGAGCAGTACTTC. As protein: CASSLGASGTYEQYF.

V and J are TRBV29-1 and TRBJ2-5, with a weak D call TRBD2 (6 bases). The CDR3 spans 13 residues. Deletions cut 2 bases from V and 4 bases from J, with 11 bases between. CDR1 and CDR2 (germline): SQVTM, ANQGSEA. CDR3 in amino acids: CSVEPGRGETQYF. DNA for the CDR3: TGCAGCGTTGAACCCGGGAGAGGAGAGACCCAGTACTTC.

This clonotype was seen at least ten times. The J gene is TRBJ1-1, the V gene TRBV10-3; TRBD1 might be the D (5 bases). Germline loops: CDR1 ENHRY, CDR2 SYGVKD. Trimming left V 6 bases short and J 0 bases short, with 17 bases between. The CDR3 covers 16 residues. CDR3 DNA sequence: TGTGCCATCAGCCGGGACCCTACCCCCTTGAACACTGAAGCTTTCTTT. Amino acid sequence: CAISRDPTPLNTEAFF.

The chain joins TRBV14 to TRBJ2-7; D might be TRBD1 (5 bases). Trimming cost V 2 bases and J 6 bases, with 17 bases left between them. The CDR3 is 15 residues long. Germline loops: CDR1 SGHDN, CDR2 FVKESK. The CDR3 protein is CASSQNYQGSGEQYF. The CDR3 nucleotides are TGTGCCAGCAGCCAAAACTATCAGGGTTCTGGCGAGCAGTACTTC.